This entry is about one T cell receptor beta chain. This clonotype was counted many times. Its antigen is not yet known. No base-level quality is on record; no much larger clone is a single base apart. The data were obtained in a study of regulatory T cells in long-lasting Graves disease (TCRdb year 2021). Broadly, across the study: Patients with newly diagnosed Graves' disease had been on antithyroid drugs for under 3 months. This study used TCR sequencing and RNA sequencing of peripheral blood to compare persistent Graves' disease patients against newly diagnosed Graves' disease patients. The study was registered as a clinical trial and conducted in China. A total of about 35 samples underwent TCR sequencing, from roughly 13 patients with persistent Graves' disease and some 20 patients with newly diagnosed Graves' disease. What the research found in general, with its limitations: Patients with persistent disease shared more public clonotypes (approximately 2,500) than newly diagnosed patients did (nearly 1,000). TRBV28, TRBJ1-2 and TRBJ2-5 were preferentially used in persistent disease, while TRBV20-1 and TRBJ2-1 were favored in newly diagnosed disease. Only the TCR beta chain was sequenced and analyzed. Persistent Graves' disease patients showed lower TCR Shannon entropy and fewer highly expanded clones than newly diagnosed patients, suggesting clonal expansion. The authors noted that the small sample size was a limitation that may lower accuracy. The study examined only peripheral blood because the primary lesion, thyroid tissue, could not be accessed.

According to the study, the label for this sample's time point signals: newly diagnosed GD, antithyroid drugs for less than 3 months. RNA was extracted from PBMCs in TRIzol for both TCR sequencing and RNA sequencing. The diagnosis of Graves' disease was made according to American Thyroid Association guidelines. Patients for the study were recruited at an endocrinology department in Xi'an, China. Each patient gave around 9.2 milliliters of peripheral blood, collected in an EDTA anticoagulant tube. Ficoll Paque Plus density gradient separation was used to isolate PBMCs, and no further T cell sorting was done. An Agilent 2100 Bioanalyzer and agarose gel were used to check RNA quality, while a NanoDrop 2000 measured RNA concentration. Libraries were prepared through multiplex PCR. Sequencing instrument: Illumina HiSeq 4000. TCR beta libraries were built with iRepertoire HTBI primers and Arm-PCR amplification of CDR3 regions. Before sequencing, the PCR products went through gel purification. On the study's bioinformatics: Gene usage analysis of CDR3 amino acid clonotypes relied on the roughly 60 TRBV and 15 or so TRBJ segments identified across samples. COPE and FqMerger were used to merge filtered high-quality paired reads into contigs. BLAST was used to align contigs to IMGT TRBV, TRBD and TRBJ reference genes, with CDR3 defined following IMGT. Highly expanded clones were defined as clonotypes with a frequency above 0.1%. Shannon entropy served as the measure of repertoire diversity, while the Gini coefficient captured V-J evenness. Clonotypes shared by more than one individual were considered public. TCRdb cleaned the public reads at Q25 with fastp, built clones with MiXCR and kept in-frame beta chains. Entries that share a CDR3 protein sequence are merged under the most common genes and DNA. These V and J calls are TCRdb output, not the study's own analysis. The sample includes around 480,000 distinct CDR3 sequences, with 15% to 20% observed a single time. Around 25% of the sample belongs to the ten largest clones.

The CDR1 and CDR2 encoded by the germline V gene are MDHEN and SYDVKM. The CDR3 measures 15 amino acids from cysteine to phenylalanine. The CDR3 DNA has 45 bases and is translated from base 1. Compared with germline, V lacks 5 bases and J lacks 7 bases; bases without a gene match: 11. These sequences were also reported in another study, on T cells in Graves' hyperthyroidism and ophthalmopathy. Looking at the second paper: Stable Graves' hyperthyroidism was defined as no progression to ophthalmopathy during 18 months of follow-up. The hyperthyroidism patients were between 18 and 65 years old and newly diagnosed, with a disease duration of less than 2 months. The study excluded patients with uncontrolled infections, other autoimmune diseases, pregnancy or lactation. Diagnoses were established on the basis of clinical symptoms, serum thyroxine and TRAb, thyroid ultrasound, and orbital computed tomography. The TCR CDR3 was subjected to a first round of RT-PCR using the HTBI primer set and the Qiagen OneStep RT-PCR kit. Most expanded thyroid clonotypes (frequency above 0.001) were also detected in blood, suggesting blood repertoires may reflect thyroid immune responses. Ophthalmopathy was separated from stable hyperthyroidism by a 13 V-J signature model, with roughly 88% sensitivity and about 84% specificity obtained in cross-validation and 80%/75% obtained in testing. In validation, the model predicted progression to ophthalmopathy a median of approximately 6.6 months before onset, with about 67% sensitivity and nearly 75% specificity. A discovery cohort of roughly 100 patients, about 43 with Graves' ophthalmopathy and 57 with stable Graves' hyperthyroidism, was used to find distinguishing TCR V-J signatures. Prospective prediction of ophthalmopathy was tested in an independent validation cohort consisting of roughly 19 hyperthyroidism patients and around 17 patients who later progressed to ophthalmopathy. The 100 or so discovery patients were divided at random into training and test sets in a 7:3 ratio. In addition, the study compared T-cell repertoires in thyroid tissue and in blood from about 6 Graves' hyperthyroidism patients. Following sampling, methimazole starting at 30 mg daily was given to hyperthyroidism patients, and high-dose intravenous methylprednisolone was given to ophthalmopathy patients. Libraries were constructed in a second round of multiplex PCR, after which size selection and purification were performed. Libraries were sequenced paired-end with 100 bp reads on an Illumina HiSeq2000. Raw data were processed with SOAPnuke, discarding reads with adapters, uncalled bases, mean Phred below 15, or no exact constant-primer or identifier match. High-quality paired reads were merged with COPE v1.2.5, and unique nucleotide sequences were defined as clonotypes. MiTCR v1.1 was used to align clonotypes to the IMGT TRBV, TRBD and TRBJ reference segments. The analysis was restricted to V-J combinations with a frequency above 0.0001, which together covered roughly 99% of the repertoires. A TCS score was defined as the ratio between F50 (clonal expansion) and ExV (chaos), using BLOSUM62-based TCRdist between CDR3 peptides within each V-J. Welch's t-statistics and random forest reduced around 550 V-J features to around 14, which were used in a naive Bayes classifier (R e1071). No statistical method was used to set the sample size in advance, and investigators knew the group allocation. The paper reports TCR Vbeta CDR3 sequencing of some 140 peripheral blood samples: 40 to 45 ophthalmopathy, 75 to 80 hyperthyroidism and around 17 progressor patients.

The chain is made from TRBV28 and TRBJ2-1, and TRBD1 matches 7 of the central bases. Sequencing was performed on peripheral blood mononuclear cells (PBMCs), taken at new diagnosis, from a patient treated with antithyroid drugs. This clonotype originated in a woman in her forties or fifties with Graves disease. Donor details come from another sample of the same person, matched by shared clones. At the DNA level, the sequence is TGTGCCAGCAGTGCCCGACAGGGTCGGGCGAATGAGCAGTTCTTC. Its protein reads: CASSARQGRANEQFF.